This paragraph covers one T cell receptor (beta chain) sequence. What it binds is unknown. These data come from a study of graft-versus-host responses after intestinal transplantation. Across the whole study: Tacrolimus plus steroids were given to all recipients for 2 to 4 years, preceded by anti-thymocyte globulin induction. General study findings and limits: Recipient bone marrow held GvH clones, some seen earlier in ileum or blood.

Sequencing used immunoSEQ multiplex PCR; TCRdb keeps in-frame clones, though not all of them. The data contain roughly 53,000 clones, about 90% of them singletons. Trimming at V came to 4 bases and at J to 3 bases, leaving 7 bases not matched to a gene. The CDR3 runs 15 residues. Per germline, CDR1 SGHRS and CDR2 YFSETQ. This chain connects TRBV5-1 to TRBJ2-5; 9 bases agree with TRBD2. The TCR was taken from a human patient who received an intestinal transplant, so some T cells may come from the graft donor. The specimen was PBMCs, collected nearly 670 days after intestinal transplant. For the CDR3, the DNA is TGCGCCAGCAGCCTTAGCGGGAGAATCGAAGAGACCCAGTACTTC. Residues: CASSLSGRIEETQYF.